This T cell receptor (beta chain) appears in the sequencing data of a study of T cell responses to AZD1222 COVID-19 vaccine. Germline V gene data show CDR1 as MNHEY and CDR2 as SMNVEV (reference sequence). There are 10 residues in the CDR3. Trimming cost V 3 bases and J 5 bases, with 2 bases left between them. Libraries were prepared by immunoSEQ multiplex PCR; TCRdb keeps only in-frame clonotypes and omits some of them. The sample lists 150,000 or so clones, around nine tenths seen once, with less than 6.5% in the top ten. The sample was peripheral blood, taken on day 0 of AZD1222 vaccination. The origin of this receptor is an adult in good health. J is TRBJ2-7 and V is TRBV27; D not certain. The CDR3 nucleotides are TGTGCCAGCAGTTTCGACGAGCAGTACTTC. This sequence encodes CASSFDEQYF.